One T cell receptor beta chain is described in this entry. The antigen is undetermined. The same CDR3 is also encoded by other DNA sequences in this sample. The data belong to a study of T cell responses to AZD1222 COVID-19 vaccine. Overall study findings and caveats: The repertoires were collected only after the peak T cell response. Reportedly, nearly half of unique spike TCRs recognized epitopes outside B.1.351/B.1.1.7 mutations. Vaccination with two AZD1222 doses was followed by a rise in Spike-specific TCR breadth and depth. White British ancestry dominated among donors, who included more females, and clonal diversity was possibly underestimated.

Here immunoSEQ multiplex PCR was the method, and the copy in TCRdb shows in-frame clones only, minus some. In all, the sample yields about 140,000 clones. V was pared by 4 bases and J by 4 bases, with 4 bases between. CDR3 length: 11 residues. The chain combines TRBV12-3 or TRBV12-4 with TRBJ1-2, with no clear D. The clonotype was recovered from an adult in good health. Source material: peripheral blood. CDR3 sequence reads: CASSSVYGYTF. The CDR3 DNA reads as TGTGCCAGCAGTTCTGTCTATGGCTACACCTTC.